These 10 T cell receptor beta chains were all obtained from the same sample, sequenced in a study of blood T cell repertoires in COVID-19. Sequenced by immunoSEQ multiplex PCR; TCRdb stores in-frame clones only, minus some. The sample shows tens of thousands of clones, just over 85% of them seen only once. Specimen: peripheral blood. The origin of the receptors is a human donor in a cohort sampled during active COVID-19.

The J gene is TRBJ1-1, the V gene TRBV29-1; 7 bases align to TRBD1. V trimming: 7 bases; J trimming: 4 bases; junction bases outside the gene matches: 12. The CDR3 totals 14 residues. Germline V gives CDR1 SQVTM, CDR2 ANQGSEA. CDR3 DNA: TGCAGCGGAAGTGAGGGGGCGCGCGGCACTGAAGCTTTCTTT. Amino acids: CSGSEGARGTEAFF.

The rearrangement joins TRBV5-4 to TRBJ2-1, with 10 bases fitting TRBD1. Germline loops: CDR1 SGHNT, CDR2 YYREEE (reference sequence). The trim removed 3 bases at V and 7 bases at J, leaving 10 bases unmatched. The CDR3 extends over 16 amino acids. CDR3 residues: CASSSAFRTGGNEQFF. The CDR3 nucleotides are TGTGCCAGCAGCTCCGCTTTTCGGACAGGGGGGAATGAGCAGTTCTTC.

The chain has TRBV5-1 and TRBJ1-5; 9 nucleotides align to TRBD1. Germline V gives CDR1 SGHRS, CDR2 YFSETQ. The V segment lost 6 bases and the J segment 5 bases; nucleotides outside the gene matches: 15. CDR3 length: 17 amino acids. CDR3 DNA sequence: TGCGCCAGCAAGACCCCTGACTGGACAGGGGTGTATCAGCCCCAGCATTTT. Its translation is CASKTPDWTGVYQPQHF.

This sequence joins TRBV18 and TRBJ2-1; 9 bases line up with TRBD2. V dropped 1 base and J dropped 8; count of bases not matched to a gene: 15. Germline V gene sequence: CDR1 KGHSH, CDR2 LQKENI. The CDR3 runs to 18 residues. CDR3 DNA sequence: TGTGCCAGCTCACCACTTTCCGCGGGAGGGGGCCAGGGGGATGAGCAGTTCTTC. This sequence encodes CASSPLSAGGGQGDEQFF.

The CDR3 nucleotides read TGTGCCAGCAGCCACACCGGGACAGTGAACACTGAAGCTTTCTTT. It codes for CASSHTGTVNTEAFF. The rearrangement uses TRBV13 and TRBJ1-1, with 7 positions matching TRBD1. Trimming cost V 5 bases and J 0 bases; bases outside gene matches: 6. The CDR3 consists of 15 residues. In germline, CDR1 is PRHDT, CDR2 FYEKMQ (reference sequence).

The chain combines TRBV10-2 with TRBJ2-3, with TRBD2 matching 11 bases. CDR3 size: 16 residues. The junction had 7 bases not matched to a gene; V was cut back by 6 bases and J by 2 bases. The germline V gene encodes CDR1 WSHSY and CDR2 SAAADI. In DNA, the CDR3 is TGCGCCAGCAGGGAAGCGGGACTAGCGGACACAGATACGCAGTATTTT. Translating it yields CASREAGLADTDTQYF.

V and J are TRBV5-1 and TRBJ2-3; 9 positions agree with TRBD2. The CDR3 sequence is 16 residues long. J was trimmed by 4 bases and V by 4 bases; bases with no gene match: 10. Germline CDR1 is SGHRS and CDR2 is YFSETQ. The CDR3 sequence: CASSPFSGGQSDTQYF. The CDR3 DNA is TGCGCCAGCAGCCCATTTAGCGGGGGCCAGTCAGATACGCAGTATTTT.

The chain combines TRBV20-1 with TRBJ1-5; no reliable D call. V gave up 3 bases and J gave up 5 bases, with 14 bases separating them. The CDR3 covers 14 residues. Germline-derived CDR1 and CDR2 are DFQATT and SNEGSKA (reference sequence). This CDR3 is CSASGRTEHQPQHF. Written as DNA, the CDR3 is TGCAGTGCTAGTGGAAGGACTGAACATCAGCCCCAGCATTTT.

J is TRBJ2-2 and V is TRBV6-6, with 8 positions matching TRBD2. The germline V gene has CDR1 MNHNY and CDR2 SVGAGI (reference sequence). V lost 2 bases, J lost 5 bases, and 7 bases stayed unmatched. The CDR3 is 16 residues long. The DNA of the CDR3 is TGTGCCAGCAGTTACCCGGGGGGGCCGGGTACCGGGGAGCTGTTTTTT. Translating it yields CASSYPGGPGTGELFF.

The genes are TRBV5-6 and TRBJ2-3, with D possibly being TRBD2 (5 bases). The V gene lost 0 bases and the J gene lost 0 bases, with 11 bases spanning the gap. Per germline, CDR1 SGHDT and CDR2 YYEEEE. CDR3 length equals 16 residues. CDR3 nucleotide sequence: TGTGCCAGCAGCTTGGCGCGCGGGCTAAGCACAGATACGCAGTATTTT. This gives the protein CASSLARGLSTDTQYF.